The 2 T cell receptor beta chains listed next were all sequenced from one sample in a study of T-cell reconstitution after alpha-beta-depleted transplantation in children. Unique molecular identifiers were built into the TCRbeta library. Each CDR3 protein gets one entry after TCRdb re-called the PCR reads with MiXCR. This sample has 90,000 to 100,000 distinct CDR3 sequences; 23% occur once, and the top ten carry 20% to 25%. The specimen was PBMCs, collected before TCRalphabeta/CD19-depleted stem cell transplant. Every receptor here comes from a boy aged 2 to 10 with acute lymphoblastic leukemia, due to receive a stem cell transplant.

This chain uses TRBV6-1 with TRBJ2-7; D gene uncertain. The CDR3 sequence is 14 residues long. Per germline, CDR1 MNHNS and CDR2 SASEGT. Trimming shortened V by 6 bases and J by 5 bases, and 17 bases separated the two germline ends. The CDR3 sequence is CASSDPAPPHEQYF. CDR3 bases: TGTGCCAGCAGCGATCCGGCCCCTCCCCACGAGCAGTACTTC.

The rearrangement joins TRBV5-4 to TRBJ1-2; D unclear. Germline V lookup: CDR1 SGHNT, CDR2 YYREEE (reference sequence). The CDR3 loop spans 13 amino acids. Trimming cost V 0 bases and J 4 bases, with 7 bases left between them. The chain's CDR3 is CASSLAPVYGYTF. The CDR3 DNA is TGTGCCAGCAGCTTGGCCCCAGTCTATGGCTACACCTTC.